This TCR beta chain is from a study of molecular identifiers for immune sequencing clone quantification (dated by TCRdb to the late 2010s). Broadly, across the study: For a replicate experiment, RNA from roughly 18,000 or 92,000 naive CD8 T cells was divided into five aliquots, and four of the five aliquots were sequenced. CD8 T cells were used in a methods study to benchmark molecular-identifier clustering-based TCR repertoire sequencing (MIDCIRS) and TCR RNA copy counting.

Libraries of naive CD8 T cells were built from around 20,000 to 990,000 sorted cells, with 10%, 30% or 50% of the purified RNA used. Naive CD8 T cells were FACS-sorted as CD8+CD4-CCR7+CD45RA+ on a BD FACSAria II into RLT Plus buffer. Approximately nine TCR copies' worth of Jurkat RNA were spiked into roughly 20,000-1,000,000 naive CD8 T cell samples to test detection sensitivity. CD8 T cells were enriched with RosetteSep CD8+ T Cell Enrichment Cocktail and Ficoll-Paque, followed by ACK red cell lysis. V lost 6 bases and J lost 4 bases; the stretch between them is 17 bases long. The CDR3 spans 14 residues, from the cysteine through the phenylalanine. Only the CDR3 region is kept as DNA, spanning 42 bases read in frame from base 1. CDR1 is given as DFQATT and CDR2 as SNEGSKA, both from the germline V gene (reference sequence). What the study reported, not specific to this receptor: Clones above 20 RNA copies held over 99% of molecules in CMV-specific effector cells but under 1% in naive cells. A single cell's worth of spiked-in Jurkat TCR RNA was reported detectable even among around 970,000 naive CD8 T cells. Identical TCR molecules sharing a barcode could cause highly expanded clone sizes to be underestimated. Modeling gave about 3.3 recovered TCR RNA copies per cell versus around 10 by digital PCR, implying about 30% capture efficiency. When barcode sub-clustering was omitted, TCR diversity was inflated by chimeric consensus sequences, with chimeras reaching as high as 47%. The naive libraries included spiked-in Jurkat TCR RNA (fewer than eleven copies' worth), and this Jurkat TCR RNA is not part of the donor repertoire.

The table lists this clonotype with many counts. No antigen is known for it. No much larger clonotype is one base removed from it; base qualities were not supplied. The library came from PCR. For sequencing, an Illumina HiSeq 4000 was employed. Preparation of bulk TCR libraries followed a previously described approach, with the TCR primers listed in Table S5. Total RNA was purified with the Qiagen AllPrep DNA/RNA kit. Before any analysis, reads coming from multiple sequencing runs of the same library were combined into one pool. Regarding the original processing steps: Only reads with exact TCR constant sequence were kept, trimmed to 150 nt, and grouped by their 12-nt molecular barcodes. Within each barcode group, reads were sub-clustered at a 15% Levenshtein threshold, and quality-weighted consensus sequences were built per RNA molecule. Non-functional sequences were filtered out, along with any lower-count sequence sitting one edit away from another sequence. Barcode sub-clusters with fewer than 20% of the maximum read count were removed, based on fitting two negative binomial distributions. The public reads were reanalyzed by TCRdb: fastp trimming at Q25, MiXCR alignment, in-frame beta chains only. Each record represents a unique CDR3 protein, reported with the most common genes and DNA among its rows. TCRdb's processing, not the authors', yielded these V and J calls. Across this sample there are some 650,000 distinct CDR3 sequences, with roughly 21% seen only once. The leading ten clones occupy 0.75% to 0.95% of the sample.

The chain employs TRBV20-1 and TRBJ2-3; the D gene assignment is ambiguous. This TCR came from a human donor in good health. Some libraries in this study had Jurkat cell RNA spiked in. Input material: naive CD8+ T cells from blood, with Jurkat cell RNA spiked in. The sample's cell subset or site, from its label and the paper: FACS-sorted CD8+CD4-CCR7+CD45RA+ naive T cells. At the DNA level, the sequence is TGCAGTGCGGAAGAGGTTTTGTCACCAGATACGCAGTATTTT. This translates into CSAEEVLSPDTQYF.